This is a list of T cell receptor beta chains from one sample in a study of blood T cell repertoires in COVID-19. Assay: immunoSEQ multiplex PCR; the TCRdb copy retains only in-frame clones and omits some. This table holds some 70,000 clones, around 92% found once. Sequencing used peripheral blood. Receptors originate from a human donor with active COVID-19. The donor label of this sample is uncertain. CDR3s include the opening cysteine and the closing phenylalanine or tryptophan. Fields, in order: J gene, D gene, V gene, CDR3 length, CDR3 DNA, CDR3 protein. A D gene is named only where the DNA matches it firmly.

TRBJ2-7 . TRBV27 14 TGTGCCAGCAGTTTCAGGGGCAGGGGCAACGAGCAGTACTTC CASSFRGRGNEQYF
TRBJ1-5 TRBD1 TRBV18 15 TGTGCCAGCTCACCAGACAGGGGTGGAAATCAGCCCCAGCATTTT CASSPDRGGNQPQHF
TRBJ2-5 TRBD2 TRBV14 19 TGTGCCAGCAGCCAAGATGGGATCGGATCCCTAGCGGGAGGAGAGACCCAGTACTTC CASSQDGIGSLAGGETQYF
TRBJ2-5 TRBD2 TRBV5-1 16 TGCGCCAGTCGTTGGGGCCCCAGCGGGAGGGCAGAGACCCAGTACTTC CASRWGPSGRAETQYF
TRBJ2-4 TRBD1 TRBV7-2 12 TGTGCCAGCAGTAAGACAGGGGGGTTGAGGTACTTC CASSKTGGLRYF
TRBJ2-5 TRBD1 TRBV19 16 TGTGCCAGTAGTATAGGTGACAGGGCCGGGCGGGAGACCCAGTACTTC CASSIGDRAGRETQYF
TRBJ2-1 . TRBV27 16 TGTGCCAGCAGTACTTTACAGGCCAGCTCCTACAATGAGCAGTTCTTC CASSTLQASSYNEQFF
TRBJ2-1 . TRBV10-3 15 TGTGCCATCAGTGAGTCGCGGGACTTCCACAATGAGCAGTTCTTC CAISESRDFHNEQFF
TRBJ2-1 . TRBV29-1 14 TGCAGCGTTGTAGGGGGTAGTCTAAACAATGAGCAGTTCTTC CSVVGGSLNNEQFF
TRBJ1-5 . TRBV6-5 13 TGTGCCGGAAGATACAGGGCCCCTCAGCCCCAGCATTTT CAGRYRAPQPQHF
TRBJ1-5 TRBD1 TRBV19 15 TGTGCCAGTTCGGGAGGACAGGGTAGCAATCAGCCCCAGCATTTT CASSGGQGSNQPQHF